At least ten counts were recorded for the clone carrying this T cell receptor (beta chain). Its antigen is as yet unknown. These data come from a study of T cells in Graves' hyperthyroidism and ophthalmopathy. Overall study findings and caveats: In validation, the model predicted ophthalmopathy. These predictions came a median about 6.5 months before onset.

Amplified TCR beta CDR3 regions derived from RNA transcripts. The study used the HTBI primer set for a first-round RT-PCR of the TCR CDR3. TCRdb processed the multiplex PCR reads anew with MiXCR; each CDR3 protein has one entry. Among 530,000 or so distinct CDR3 sequences listed, less than 25% were seen once. Fresh peripheral blood, roughly 9.6 ml, was the source of the PBMCs. Unmatched junction bases numbered 5, after V lost 4 bases and J lost 4 bases. CDR3 length: 15 amino acids. The V gene's germline CDR1 is MDHEN and CDR2 SYDVKM. The receptor was derived from a woman in her 30s with Graves' ophthalmopathy. This chain connects TRBV28 to TRBJ2-7; 12 nucleotides match TRBD2. Sequencing was performed on blood. The CDR3 nucleotides are TGTGCCAGCAGTTCAAGGACTAGCGGGACGTACGAGCAGTACTTC. It encodes CASSSRTSGTYEQYF.